The next 11 T cell receptor beta chains were all read from a single sample in a study of control samples from healthy donors and cancer patients. The data were produced by immunoSEQ multiplex PCR, yet TCRdb's version contains in-frame clones alone and is incomplete. The sample lists approximately 71,000 clones; roughly 86% were seen once. Sequencing input: PBMCs. Source of these receptors: a man aged 60 to 69 with lung cancer.

This rearrangement joins TRBV30 to TRBJ1-1; TRBD1 might be the D (6 bases). Germline CDR1 GTSNPN, CDR2 SVGIG (reference sequence). The length of the CDR3 is 17 residues. With 2 bases removed from V and 0 bases from J, the gap between germline ends came to 19 bases. As DNA, the CDR3 is TGTGCCTGGAGTATTCCAGGGGCCCCGTACTTGAACACTGAAGCTTTCTTT. It specifies CAWSIPGAPYLNTEAFF. Full variable domain (remainder filled in from reference TRBV30 and TRBJ1-1): SQTIHQWPATLVQPVGSPLSLECTVEGTSNPNLYWYRQAAGRGLQLLFYSVGIGQISSEVPQNLSASRPQDRQFILSSKKLLLSDSGFYLCAWSIPGAPYLNTEAFFGQGTRLTVV.

This chain links TRBV15 with TRBJ2-6, with a tentative D call TRBD1 (6 bases). Germline values: CDR1 LNHNV, CDR2 YYDKDF (reference sequence). V was trimmed by 2 bases and J by 0 bases, leaving 14 bases between them. CDR3 length: 18 amino acids. CDR3 amino acids: CATSRTLGQFSGANVLTF. The CDR3 coding sequence is TGTGCCACCAGCAGAACCCTAGGACAGTTCTCTGGGGCCAACGTCCTGACTTTC.

V is TRBV24-1 and J is TRBJ2-7, with D perhaps matching TRBD2 (6 bases). CDR1 KGHDR and CDR2 SFDVKD come from the germline V gene. The germline V and J ends were trimmed by 5 bases and 3 bases, with 7 bases remaining between them. The CDR3 runs 12 residues. CDR3 DNA sequence: TGTGCCACCAGTGCCGGGAGCTACGAGCAGTACTTC. It translates to CATSAGSYEQYF.

J is TRBJ2-6 and V is TRBV2; 10 nucleotides agree with TRBD1. Trimming cost V 7 bases and J 4 bases; bases outside gene matches: 13. Per the germline V gene, CDR1 is SNHLY and CDR2 is FYNNEI. CDR3 length: 18 residues. The CDR3 DNA follows: TGTGCCAGCACCATCAGGGGGACAGGGGTCGCAGGGGCCAACGTCCTGACTTTC. Translated: CASTIRGTGVAGANVLTF.

The V and J genes are TRBV11-3 and TRBJ1-3, with 8 bases lining up with TRBD1. The CDR3 has 16 residues. Germline-derived CDR1 and CDR2 are SGHNT and YENEEA. J lost 0 bases, V lost 5 bases, and 6 bases had no gene match. The CDR3 region has the DNA TGTGCCAGCAGCCCCCGACAGGGGAGCTCTGGAAACACCATATATTTT. Its protein is CASSPRQGSSGNTIYF.

V gene TRBV4-1 combines with J gene TRBJ2-1; TRBD2 aligns across 9 bases. Trimming at V came to 0 bases and at J to 9 bases, leaving 12 bases not matched to a gene. This CDR3 has 17 amino acids. From germline, CDR1 is MGHRA and CDR2 YSYEKL. In DNA form, the CDR3 reads TGCGCCAGCAGCCAAGAAATTGCGGGGGGGCCGAATAGTGAGCAGTTCTTC. Translating gives CASSQEIAGGPNSEQFF.

The V call is TRBV18, the J call TRBJ2-3; D is uncertain. The CDR3 sequence is 16 residues long. The germline gives CDR1 KGHSH, CDR2 LQKENI. Trimming pared 2 bases from V and 1 base from J, leaving 13 bases between. CDR3 DNA: TGTGCCAGCTCACCAGACGCCAAGGGTGGCACAGATACGCAGTATTTT. Translating it yields CASSPDAKGGTDTQYF.

V is TRBV6-5 and J is TRBJ1-2, with TRBD1 matching over 11 bases. The CDR3 length is 15 residues. The V gene end was trimmed by 6 bases and the J gene end by 3 bases; junction bases not matched to a gene: 6. The germline gives CDR1 MNHEY, CDR2 SVGAGI. The CDR3 DNA sequence: TGTGCCAGCAGAGCCGGGACAGGGGGAGACTATGGCTACACCTTC. Translating gives CASRAGTGGDYGYTF.

V gene TRBV6-2 or TRBV6-3 combines with J gene TRBJ1-4, with a weak D call TRBD1 (6 bases). The CDR3 has 17 amino acids. V was cut by 6 bases and J by 0 bases, with 17 bases left in between. The germline V gene has CDR1 MNHEY and CDR2 SVGEGT. In DNA, the CDR3 is TGTGCCAGCAGCACGCAGGGGATGGGCCCAACTAATGAAAAACTGTTTTTT. This gives the protein CASSTQGMGPTNEKLFF.

The chain is built from TRBV2 and TRBJ2-2; unclear D gene. Looked up from germline, CDR1 is SNHLY and CDR2 is FYNNEI. The CDR3 length is 15 residues. Trimming stripped 5 bases from V and 1 base from J, with 11 bases between. In DNA form, the CDR3 reads TGTGCCAGCAGTCAAGAGATCCTGAACACCGGGGAGCTGTTTTTT. This gives the protein CASSQEILNTGELFF.

The chain couples TRBV10-3 to TRBJ1-2; no firm D call. The ends were cut back, 8 bases at V and 3 bases at J, with 13 bases in the middle. Germline CDR1 ENHRY, CDR2 SYGVKD. The CDR3 runs to 13 residues. CDR3 in amino acids: CAIRYGQDYGYTF. CDR3 bases: TGTGCCATCCGATATGGGCAGGACTATGGCTACACCTTC.